In its sample, the clone carrying this T cell receptor beta chain was seen many times. Its target is not known. Researchers turned away patients with other autoimmune diseases, uncontrolled infections, pregnancy or lactation. PBMCs were isolated from an approximately 10 ml sample of fresh peripheral blood. These data belong to a study of Graves' ophthalmopathy and Graves' hyperthyroidism. Study at large: Pretreatment peripheral blood was obtained at initial diagnosis. Study findings and constraints: Sensitivity of about 70% and specificity of 72.22% were achieved by the model that predicted ophthalmopathy progression.

This CDR3 contains 16 residues. V lost 6 bases to trimming and J lost 6 bases; unmatched junction nucleotides: 14. Per the germline V gene, CDR1 is MDHEN and CDR2 is SYDVKM. TCR beta CDR3 amplification used RNA transcripts. Following a first-round RT-PCR that used HTBI primers, a second-round multiplex PCR was carried out. Via MiXCR, TCRdb re-called the multiplex PCR reads, giving one row per CDR3 protein. The sample yields approximately 160,000 distinct CDR3 sequences, 35% to 45% seen once. The genes are TRBV28 and TRBJ2-1; 7 bases match TRBD2. The sample was peripheral blood. The sequence was obtained from a man aged 25 to 40 with Graves' ophthalmopathy. CDR3 residues: CASSRGRGRGLNEQFF. The DNA of the CDR3 is TGTGCCAGCAGCCGCGGCCGCGGGAGAGGCCTCAATGAGCAGTTCTTC. Drawing the rest from reference TRBV28 and TRBJ2-1, the complete variable domain is DVKVTQSSRYLVKRTGEKVFLECVQDMDHENMFWYRQDPGLGLRLIYFSYDVKMKEKGDIPEGYSVSREKKERFSLILESASTNQTSMYLCASSRGRGRGLNEQFFGPGTRLTVL.